One and the same sample provided the 31 T cell receptor beta chains below, sequenced in a study of technical replicates of blood from several donors listed by TCRdb under 2017. Libraries were built with the immunoSEQ multiplex PCR assay. TCRdb re-hosts the immuneACCESS table, in-frame sequences only. Its copies lack some clones; in the studies checked, an unresolved V gene accounts for under half of them, and the cause for the rest is not known. The sample table contains about 70,000 clones; only one count was recorded for 95% to 97% of them. 0.2% to 0.25% of the sample is in the top ten clones. Sequencing input: T cells isolated from PBMCs. All receptors derive from a human donor in good health.

This chain links TRBV11-3 with TRBJ2-5; TRBD2 matches 14 bases. Germline CDR1 and CDR2: SGHNT and YENEEA. V was clipped by 5 bases and J by 4 bases; unmatched bases: 6. This CDR3 region has 16 residues. CDR3 nucleotides: TGTGCCAGCAGCCCCGGGACTAGCGGGGGCATAGAGACCCAGTACTTC. The encoded protein is CASSPGTSGGIETQYF.

V is TRBV2 and J is TRBJ1-1; 9 nucleotides align to TRBD1. V dropped 6 bases and J dropped 2; count of bases not matched to a gene: 13. Germline V gene sequence: CDR1 SNHLY, CDR2 FYNNEI. The CDR3 consists of 17 residues. For the CDR3, the DNA is TGTGCCAGCAGAATGACAGGGGGTCGAAACATTAACACTGAAGCTTTCTTT. It encodes CASRMTGGRNINTEAFF.

The CDR3 DNA is TGTGCCAGCAGCTTAGTGTCCCCGGGACAGACGATCACAGATACGCAGTATTTT. The encoded protein is CASSLVSPGQTITDTQYF. The V gene is TRBV7-6, the J gene TRBJ2-3; 7 positions agree with TRBD1. Trimming took 1 base from V and 2 from J; bases not matched to a gene: 12. The CDR3 runs to 18 residues. CDR1 is SGHVS, CDR2 FNYEAQ, per germline.

The chain is built from TRBV11-1 and TRBJ2-1, with D possibly matching TRBD2 (6 bases). This CDR3 is 16 amino acids long. Germline V lookup: CDR1 SGHAT, CDR2 FQDESV (reference sequence). Trimming removed 5 bases from V and 6 bases from J, with 20 bases in between. This CDR3 reads CASSRRGSRIGNEQFF. CDR3 DNA sequence: TGTGCCAGCAGCCGGAGGGGTTCTAGGATCGGCAATGAGCAGTTCTTC.

This chain connects TRBV4-1 to TRBJ2-7; the D gene is possibly TRBD2 (5 bases). The V end was cut by 0 bases, the J end by 3 bases, with 9 bases between. The CDR3 length is 14 residues. Germline values: CDR1 MGHRA, CDR2 YSYEKL. CDR3 sequence: CASSQDSGSYEQYF. The CDR3 DNA reads TGCGCCAGCAGCCAAGATAGTGGGAGCTACGAGCAGTACTTC.

This chain uses TRBV27 with TRBJ1-5, with a possible D match to TRBD1 (6 bases). Germline loops: CDR1 MNHEY, CDR2 SMNVEV (reference sequence). V was clipped by 2 bases and J by 6 bases, with 14 bases between them. This CDR3 is 15 amino acids long. CDR3 in amino acids: CASSLDGGQSQPQHF. CDR3 bases: TGTGCCAGCAGTTTAGACGGGGGGCAAAGTCAGCCCCAGCATTTT.

V and J are TRBV6-5 and TRBJ1-2, with D possibly TRBD1 on 5 matching bases. Trimming cost V 6 bases and J 4 bases, with 18 bases left between them. Germline V gene lookup returns CDR1 MNHEY and CDR2 SVGAGI. The CDR3 has 15 amino acids. The CDR3 region is CASSREGRGVYGYTF. In DNA form, the CDR3 reads TGTGCCAGCAGCCGGGAGGGACGGGGAGTCTATGGCTACACCTTC.

The gene calls are TRBV6-5 and TRBJ2-1, with D uncertain. From germline, CDR1 is MNHEY and CDR2 SVGAGI. V was trimmed by 5 bases and J by 5 bases, leaving 10 bases between them. The CDR3 has 13 amino acids. The CDR3 sequence is CASSRVENNEQFF. CDR3 nucleotide sequence: TGTGCCAGCAGTCGAGTAGAAAACAATGAGCAGTTCTTC.

V usage is TRBV5-6 and J usage is TRBJ1-4, with D perhaps TRBD1 (5 bases). Per the germline V gene, CDR1 is SGHDT and CDR2 is YYEEEE. V lost 4 bases to trimming and J lost 3 bases, with 10 bases between them. The CDR3 extends over 14 amino acids. The CDR3 spells CASSLRAPNEKLFF. In nucleotides, the CDR3 is TGTGCCAGCAGCCTCAGGGCACCTAATGAAAAACTGTTTTTT.

The chain recombines TRBV2 with TRBJ2-3; no firm D call. V lost 8 bases to trimming and J lost 0 bases, with 15 bases between them. Germline V CDR1 and CDR2: SNHLY, FYNNEI. The CDR3 runs to 15 residues. The CDR3 bases are TGTGCCAGCTCCCGGTGGCTAGAGAGCACAGATACGCAGTATTTT. As protein: CASSRWLESTDTQYF.

The gene calls are TRBV19 and TRBJ2-3, with a tentative D call TRBD2 (7 bases). There are 17 residues in the CDR3. The V and J ends lost 3 bases and 3 bases respectively, with 19 bases between them. CDR1 LNHDA and CDR2 SQIVND come from the germline V gene (reference sequence). The CDR3 is CASSIRGGIATTDTQYF. The CDR3 DNA is TGTGCCAGTAGTATTAGGGGGGGGATCGCGACGACAGATACGCAGTATTTT.

The genes are TRBV4-1 and TRBJ2-7; TRBD1 matches 10 bases. The CDR3 covers 18 residues. CDR1 MGHRA and CDR2 YSYEKL come from the germline V gene. Trimming took 4 bases from V and 4 from J; bases not matched to a gene: 16. The CDR3 spells CASSLLLMVRQGAYEQYF. For the CDR3, the DNA is TGCGCCAGCAGCCTCCTATTGATGGTAAGACAGGGGGCTTACGAGCAGTACTTC.

This chain connects TRBV28 to TRBJ2-2; 13 nucleotides match TRBD2. V was clipped by 5 bases and J by 4 bases; unmatched bases: 13. This CDR3 is built from 19 residues. Germline-derived CDR1 and CDR2 are MDHEN and SYDVKM. The CDR3 spells CASSTPTGLAGTGTGELFF. For the CDR3, the DNA is TGTGCCAGCAGTACGCCCACGGGACTAGCGGGAACAGGCACCGGGGAGCTGTTTTTT.

The rearrangement joins TRBV5-4 to TRBJ2-5, with D possibly TRBD2 on 7 matching bases. The germline gives CDR1 SGHNT, CDR2 YYREEE (reference sequence). CDR3 length: 15 amino acids. The V and J ends lost 0 bases and 5 bases respectively, with 14 bases between them. CDR3 nucleotides: TGTGCCAGCAGCTTGGGACGGGGGGCTAGGGAGACCCAGTACTTC. It encodes CASSLGRGARETQYF.

The table lists this clone with a few counts. The V gene is TRBV4-1, the J gene TRBJ1-3, with TRBD1 matching 7 bases. CDR3 length equals 16 residues. Trimming cost V 0 bases and J 3 bases; bases outside gene matches: 5. CDR1 and CDR2 (germline): MGHRA, YSYEKL. The chain's CDR3 is CASSQEGQSFGNTIYF. In DNA form, the CDR3 reads TGCGCCAGCAGCCAAGAGGGACAGTCATTTGGAAACACCATATATTTT.

V and J are TRBV27 and TRBJ2-1; TRBD1 agrees at 9 bases. Germline V lookup: CDR1 MNHEY, CDR2 SMNVEV (reference sequence). V dropped 6 bases and J dropped 3; count of bases not matched to a gene: 9. The CDR3 extends over 16 amino acids. CDR3 sequence (DNA): TGTGCCAGCAGCAAAAGCGGGACAGGGTACTACAATGAGCAGTTCTTC. Translated, it gives CASSKSGTGYYNEQFF.

The chain couples TRBV28 to TRBJ2-7, with 8 bases lining up with TRBD1. The V and J ends lost 5 bases and 0 bases, in that order; junction bases with no gene match: 3. The CDR3 is made up of 14 amino acids. In germline, CDR1 is MDHEN, CDR2 SYDVKM. CDR3 amino acids: CASSRGTGSYEQYF. The CDR3 bases are TGTGCCAGCAGTCGGGGGACAGGCTCCTACGAGCAGTACTTC.

The genes are TRBV29-1 and TRBJ2-3; D is perhaps TRBD2 (6 bases). The ends were cut back, 8 bases at V and 0 bases at J, with 15 bases in the middle. The germline gives CDR1 SQVTM, CDR2 ANQGSEA. This CDR3 has 14 residues. CDR3 in DNA: TGCAGCTTCGAGGCGGGGACTAGCACAGATACGCAGTATTTT. Amino acid sequence: CSFEAGTSTDTQYF.

V and J are TRBV14 and TRBJ2-1; tentatively, D is TRBD2 (6 bases). There are 14 residues in the CDR3. Germline loops: CDR1 SGHDN, CDR2 FVKESK. Between the trimmed V and J ends, which lost 3 bases and 4 bases, there was a span of 10 bases. The DNA of the CDR3 is TGTGCCAGCAGCCAGGGACTGCATTACAATGAGCAGTTCTTC. This encodes CASSQGLHYNEQFF.

The CDR3 bases are TGTGCCAGTACGGGGACATCCCGACAGGATGGCTACACCTTC. It yields the protein CASTGTSRQDGYTF. The J gene is TRBJ1-2, the V gene TRBV19, with a possible D match to TRBD1 (6 bases). This CDR3 contains 14 residues. Germline values: CDR1 LNHDA, CDR2 SQIVND (reference sequence). The V end lost 7 bases, the J end lost 6 bases, and 18 bases lay between the germline ends.

The chain couples TRBV6-1 to TRBJ2-1; 12 bases align to TRBD2. Germline V gives CDR1 MNHNS, CDR2 SASEGT. J gave up 15 bases and V 1 base, and 10 bases lay outside the gene matches. The CDR3 loop spans 15 amino acids. CDR3 sequence reads: CASSEDPTSGSYRFF. The CDR3 DNA sequence: TGTGCCAGCAGTGAAGACCCGACTAGCGGGAGTTATCGGTTCTTC.

The chain has TRBV28 and TRBJ2-2; 12 positions agree with TRBD2. V gave up 3 bases and J gave up 1 base; unmatched junction bases: 3. This CDR3 comprises 17 residues. Looked up from germline, CDR1 is MDHEN and CDR2 is SYDVKM. The CDR3 is CASSLETSGRNTGELFF. The CDR3 nucleotides read TGTGCCAGCAGTTTGGAGACTAGCGGGAGGAACACCGGGGAGCTGTTTTTT.

The chain links TRBV6-6 to TRBJ2-7; 9 bases fit TRBD1. CDR3 size: 15 residues. V was clipped by 7 bases and J by 3 bases; unmatched bases: 10. Germline-derived CDR1 and CDR2 are MNHNY and SVGAGI (reference sequence). In DNA, the CDR3 is TGTGCCAGCACAAAGACGGGACAGGGTGTCTACGAGCAGTACTTC. This encodes CASTKTGQGVYEQYF.

This clone showed up just once. The chain uses TRBV6-8 and TRBJ2-1; D is ambiguous. The CDR3 is 15 amino acids. Germline CDR1 MNHGY, CDR2 SAAAGT. The V and J ends lost 8 bases and 1 base respectively, with 15 bases between them. The CDR3 loop is CASVGSQISYNEQFF. CDR3 DNA: TGTGCCAGCGTGGGCTCTCAAATATCCTACAATGAGCAGTTCTTC.

The V and J genes are TRBV25-1 and TRBJ1-5; perhaps TRBD1 as D (5 bases). Germline V gives CDR1 MGHDK, CDR2 SYGVNS. Trimming took 1 base from V and 2 from J, leaving 9 bases between them. The CDR3 sequence is 15 residues long. The CDR3 DNA reads as TGTGCCAGCAGTGAATCAGGGAGGGGCAATCAGCCCCAGCATTTT. It encodes CASSESGRGNQPQHF.

The chain couples TRBV6-5 to TRBJ2-2; 7 bases agree with TRBD2. The germline gives CDR1 MNHEY, CDR2 SVGAGI. Trimming removed 4 bases from V and 3 bases from J; junction bases left unmatched: 8. The CDR3 has 16 amino acids. Here the CDR3 DNA reads TGTGCCAGCAGTTCTTCCCCTAGCGGAGACACCGGGGAGCTGTTTTTT. It specifies CASSSSPSGDTGELFF.

The rearrangement links TRBV28 to TRBJ1-5; 8 nucleotides align to TRBD1. Losses at the gene ends were 3 bases for V and 0 bases for J; bases not matched to a gene: 10. Germline CDR1 and CDR2: MDHEN and SYDVKM. The CDR3 length is 18 residues. The CDR3 loop reads CASSFRSPGQGSNQPQHF. The CDR3 nucleotides are TGTGCCAGCAGTTTCCGATCCCCCGGACAGGGTAGCAATCAGCCCCAGCATTTT.

This clone was observed a single time. The CDR3 DNA sequence: TGTGCCAGCAGCCAGCCCGGGACAGCTTACGAGCAGTACTTC. This gives the protein CASSQPGTAYEQYF. J is TRBJ2-7 and V is TRBV2, with 7 bases that match TRBD1. V shed 6 bases, J shed 4 bases, and the junction held 9 bases outside the gene matches. This CDR3 has 14 amino acids. Germline V gene sequence: CDR1 SNHLY, CDR2 FYNNEI.

The chain employs TRBV7-6 and TRBJ2-2; 8 bases map to TRBD2. Germline assignment: CDR1 SGHVS and CDR2 FNYEAQ. The CDR3 runs to 16 residues. Losses at the gene ends were 4 bases for V and 1 base for J; bases not matched to a gene: 5. CDR3 protein: CASSSPTSGNTGELFF. CDR3 nucleotide sequence: TGTGCCAGCAGCTCCCCTACTAGCGGGAACACCGGGGAGCTGTTTTTT.

This chain joins TRBV14 and TRBJ2-7, with 8 bases that match TRBD1. Germline values: CDR1 SGHDN, CDR2 FVKESK. The CDR3 spans 15 residues. V lost 5 bases and J lost 1; bases outside the gene matches: 7. As DNA, the CDR3 is TGTGCCAGCAGCGACAGGGGCCGAAGTTCCTACGAGCAGTACTTC. This codes for CASSDRGRSSYEQYF.

The CDR3 coding sequence is TGTGCCAGCAGTTACGTGGGCGGGACCCAGCATTTT. The encoded protein is CASSYVGGTQHF. The chain carries TRBV6-5 and TRBJ1-5; the D is unclear. Between the trimmed V and J ends, which lost 2 bases and 11 bases, there was a span of 10 bases. The CDR3 is 12 residues long. In germline, CDR1 is MNHEY, CDR2 SVGAGI.